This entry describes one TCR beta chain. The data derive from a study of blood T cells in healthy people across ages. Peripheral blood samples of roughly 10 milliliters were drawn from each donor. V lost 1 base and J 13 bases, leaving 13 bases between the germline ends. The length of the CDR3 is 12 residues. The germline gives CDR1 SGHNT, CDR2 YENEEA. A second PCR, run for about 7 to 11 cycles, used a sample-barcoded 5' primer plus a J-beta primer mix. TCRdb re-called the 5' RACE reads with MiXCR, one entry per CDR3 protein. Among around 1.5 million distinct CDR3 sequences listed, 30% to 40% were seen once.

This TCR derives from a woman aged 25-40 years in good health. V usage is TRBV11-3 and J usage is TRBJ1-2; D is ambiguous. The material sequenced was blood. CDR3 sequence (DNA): TGTGCCAGCAGCTTAGGCGAGGCGGCCCTCACCTTC. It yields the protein CASSLGEAALTF.